The clone carrying this T cell receptor beta chain was picked up many times. The antigen is undetermined. This entry belongs to a study of molecular identifiers for immune sequencing clone quantification. General study findings and limits: The study found clones above 20 RNA copies held over 98% of effector molecules and under 1% in naive cells.

TCRdb reprocessed the PCR reads via MiXCR and lists one record per CDR3 protein. The data contain about 510,000 distinct CDR3 sequences, 20% to 25% of them seen just once; the ten biggest clones take up under 0.85%. The CDR3 has 14 residues. The ends were cut back, 1 base at V and 4 bases at J, with 8 bases in the middle. Germline loops: CDR1 MGHRA, CDR2 YSYEKL. The sample comprised naive CD8+ T cells from blood, with Jurkat cell RNA spiked in. Noted subset: FACS-sorted CD8+CD4-CCR7+CD45RA+ naive T cells. This TCR derives from a human donor in good health. Some libraries in this study had Jurkat cell RNA spiked in. This chain connects TRBV4-1 to TRBJ1-3; D is possibly TRBD1 (5 bases). In nucleotides, the CDR3 is TGCGCCAGCAGCCAAGTGGGGGGAGGAAACACCATATATTTT. Protein: CASSQVGGGNTIYF.